These 15 T cell receptor beta chains came from one sample sequenced in a study of early T cells in non-severe SARS-CoV-2 infection. TCRdb reanalysed the 5' RACE reads using MiXCR and keeps one entry per CDR3 protein. The sample lists about 62,000 distinct CDR3 sequences, less than 10% occurring once. Sequencing was done on a sample of whole blood. These receptors all come from an adult who was a healthcare worker with PCR-confirmed SARS-CoV-2 infection or an uninfected control (not recorded which).

This clonotype has a count of ten or more. This sequence joins TRBV10-2 and TRBJ1-2; 7 bases agree with TRBD1. The CDR3 is 15 residues long. Germline CDR1 reads WSHSY; CDR2 reads SAAADI. The V and J ends lost 3 bases and 0 bases, in that order; junction bases with no gene match: 4. The CDR3 DNA follows: TGCGCCAGCAGTGAAAACAGGGGAGCTAACTATGGCTACACCTTC. The encoded protein is CASSENRGANYGYTF.

This clonotype was counted only a few times. V and J are TRBV2 and TRBJ2-4, with D maybe TRBD1 (5 bases). The CDR3 is made up of 13 amino acids. From germline, CDR1 is SNHLY and CDR2 FYNNEI. The V end was cut by 7 bases, the J end by 4 bases, with 11 bases between. The CDR3 DNA reads TGTGCCAGCATGGCAGGGCAAAAAAACATTCAGTACTTC. This gives the protein CASMAGQKNIQYF.

The chain carries TRBV2 and TRBJ2-1, with D uncertain. This CDR3 comprises 12 residues. V dropped 1 base and J dropped 9 bases, with 7 bases sitting between them. CDR1 is SNHLY, CDR2 FYNNEI, per germline. This chain's CDR3 is CASSEGYGEQFF. In DNA form, the CDR3 reads TGTGCCAGCAGTGAAGGGTACGGTGAGCAGTTCTTC.

This chain links TRBV6-5 with TRBJ1-2, with 7 bases matching TRBD1. Germline CDR1 MNHEY, CDR2 SVGAGI. V lost 4 bases, J lost 2 bases, and 1 base stayed unmatched. CDR3 length: 13 amino acids. CDR3 nucleotide sequence: TGTGCCAGCAGTTCGACAGGGAACTATGGCTACACCTTC. The encoded protein is CASSSTGNYGYTF.

This clonotype came up many times. The rearrangement joins TRBV29-1 to TRBJ2-5; no reliable D call. The CDR3 has 11 amino acids. Germline values: CDR1 SQVTM, CDR2 ANQGSEA. V was cut by 6 bases and J by 5 bases, with 10 bases left in between. The CDR3 sequence is CSVAATETQYF. CDR3 coding DNA: TGCAGCGTCGCTGCAACGGAGACCCAGTACTTC.

This clonotype was observed a few times. V and J are TRBV4-1 and TRBJ1-3, with a weak D call TRBD1 (5 bases). Germline assignment: CDR1 MGHRA and CDR2 YSYEKL. CDR3 length: 15 amino acids. Trimming cost V 1 base and J 8 bases, with 15 bases left between them. The CDR3 here is CASSQVDRKEDTIYF. The DNA of the CDR3 is TGCGCCAGCAGCCAAGTTGACAGAAAGGAGGACACCATATATTTT.

The CDR3 spells CASSYSSSGYGYTF. CDR3 sequence (DNA): TGTGCCAGCAGTTACTCAAGTTCGGGCTATGGCTACACCTTC. The genes are TRBV6-6 and TRBJ1-2; D unresolved. The V gene lost 0 bases and the J gene lost 4 bases, with 9 bases spanning the gap. Per germline, CDR1 MNHNY and CDR2 SVGAGI (reference sequence). This CDR3 contains 14 residues.

The chain combines TRBV11-2 with TRBJ2-1; D is ambiguous. The V gene lost 5 bases and the J gene lost 5 bases, with 16 bases spanning the gap. CDR1 and CDR2 from the germline V gene are SGHAT and FQNNGV. The CDR3 has 15 residues. Here the CDR3 reads CASSRIPDGDNEQFF. Written as DNA, the CDR3 is TGTGCCAGCAGCCGTATCCCTGACGGAGACAATGAGCAGTTCTTC.

In this sample, this clonotype turned up a few times. The rearrangement joins TRBV2 to TRBJ2-7; D call uncertain. The germline V and J ends were trimmed by 10 bases and 2 bases, with 18 bases remaining between them. CDR1 SNHLY and CDR2 FYNNEI come from the germline V gene. The CDR3 consists of 14 residues. The CDR3 bases are TGTGCCACCATGGACCCGTCACTTACCTACGAGCAGTACGTC. Its translation is CATMDPSLTYEQYV.

This clonotype has more than one count but fewer than ten. The chain has TRBV5-6 and TRBJ2-2; weak D call: TRBD2 (5 bases). This CDR3 region has 15 residues. Trimming shortened V by 3 bases and J by 5 bases, and 14 bases separated the two germline ends. Germline values: CDR1 SGHDT, CDR2 YYEEEE. For the CDR3, the DNA is TGTGCCAGCAGCTCCGGAGGCGACGCGACCGGGGAGCTGTTTTTT. Its translation is CASSSGGDATGELFF.

Only a few counts were recorded for this clonotype. The V and J genes are TRBV2 and TRBJ2-1, with D uncertain. Trimming took off 6 bases at V and 4 bases at J, with 4 bases between the two ends. The germline gives CDR1 SNHLY, CDR2 FYNNEI. This CDR3 comprises 11 residues. The CDR3 region has the DNA TGTGCCAGCAGGACTTACAATGAGCAGTTCTTC. Translation: CASRTYNEQFF. The complete variable domain, with remaining parts taken from reference TRBV2 and TRBJ2-1, reads EPEVTQTPSHQVTQMGQEVILRCVPISNHLYFYWYRQILGQKVEFLVSFYNNEISEKSEIFDDQFSVERPDGSNFTLKIRSTKLEDSAMYFCASRTYNEQFFGPGTRLTVL.

This clonotype was observed a handful of times. This chain links TRBV7-6 with TRBJ2-2; D might be TRBD1 (6 bases). The V gene lost 2 bases and the J gene lost 6 bases, with 13 bases spanning the gap. This CDR3 is built from 15 residues. Germline V CDR1 and CDR2: SGHVS, FNYEAQ. The CDR3, as DNA: TGTGCCAGCAGCTTACTGGACAGTTTTTCCGGGGAGCTGTTTTTT. It codes for CASSLLDSFSGELFF.

This clonotype was observed many times. This chain uses TRBV4-1 with TRBJ2-7, with 12 bases fitting TRBD2. Per germline, CDR1 MGHRA and CDR2 YSYEKL. This CDR3 is 15 amino acids long. The V segment lost 1 base and the J segment 5 bases; nucleotides outside the gene matches: 3. The CDR3 here is CASSQGLAGANEQYV. Here the CDR3 DNA reads TGCGCCAGCAGCCAAGGACTAGCGGGGGCCAACGAGCAGTACGTC.

This chain links TRBV29-1 with TRBJ2-6; D is unresolved. The CDR3 has 18 residues. V lost 3 bases and J lost 0, with 18 bases in between. Germline-derived CDR1 and CDR2 are SQVTM and ANQGSEA. The CDR3 loop is CSVELAADRYSGANVLTF. The CDR3 coding sequence is TGCAGCGTTGAGTTGGCAGCCGATAGATACTCTGGGGCCAACGTCCTGACTTTC.

The genes are TRBV9 and TRBJ2-3; the D gene could be TRBD1 or TRBD2 (6 bases each). The length of the CDR3 is 14 residues. V was clipped by 6 bases and J by 2 bases, with 13 bases between them. Per the germline V gene, CDR1 is SGDLS and CDR2 is YYNGEE. CDR3 sequence reads: CASKEGGNTDTQYF. The CDR3 DNA follows: TGTGCCAGCAAGGAGGGGGGAAACACAGATACGCAGTATTTT.